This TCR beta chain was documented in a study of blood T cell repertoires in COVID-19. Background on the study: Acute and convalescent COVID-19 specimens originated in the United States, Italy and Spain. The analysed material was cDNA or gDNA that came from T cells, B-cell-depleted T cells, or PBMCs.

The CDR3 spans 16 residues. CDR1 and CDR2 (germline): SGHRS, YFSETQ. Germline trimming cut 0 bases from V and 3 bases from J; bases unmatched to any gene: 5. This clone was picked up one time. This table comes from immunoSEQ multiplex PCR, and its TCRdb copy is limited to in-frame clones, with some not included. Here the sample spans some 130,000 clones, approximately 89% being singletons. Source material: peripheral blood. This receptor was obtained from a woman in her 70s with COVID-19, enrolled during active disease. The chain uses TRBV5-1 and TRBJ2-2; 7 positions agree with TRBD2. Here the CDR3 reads CASSLAAREDTGELFF. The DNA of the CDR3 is TGCGCCAGCAGCTTGGCGGCCCGGGAGGACACCGGGGAGCTGTTTTTT.